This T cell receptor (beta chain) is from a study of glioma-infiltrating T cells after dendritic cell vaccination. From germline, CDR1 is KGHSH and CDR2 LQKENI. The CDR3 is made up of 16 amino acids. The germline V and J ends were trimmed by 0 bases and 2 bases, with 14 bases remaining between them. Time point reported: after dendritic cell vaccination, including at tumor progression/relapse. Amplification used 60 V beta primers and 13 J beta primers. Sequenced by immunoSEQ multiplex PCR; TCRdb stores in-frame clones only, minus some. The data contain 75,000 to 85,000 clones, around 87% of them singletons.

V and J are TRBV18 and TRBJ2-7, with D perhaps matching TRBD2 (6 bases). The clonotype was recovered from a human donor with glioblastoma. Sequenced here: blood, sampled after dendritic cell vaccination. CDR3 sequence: CASSPPAGTPTYEQYF. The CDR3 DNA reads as TGTGCCAGCTCACCACCTGCTGGGACTCCAACCTACGAGCAGTACTTC. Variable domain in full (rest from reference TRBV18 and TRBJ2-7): NAGVMQNPRHLVRRRGQEARLRCSPMKGHSHVYWYRQLPEEGLKFMVYLQKENIIDESGMPKERFSAEFPKEGPSILRIQQVVRGDSAAYFCASSPPAGTPTYEQYFGPGTRLTVT.